This T cell receptor beta chain was documented in a study of blood T cell repertoires in COVID-19. Study summary: Sites in the United States, Italy and Spain provided acute and convalescent COVID-19 samples. Nucleic acid was either cDNA or gDNA, and it came from T cells, B-cell-depleted T cells, or PBMCs.

Original processing methods: Reference gene primers were amplified, and this amplification served to estimate nucleated cell counts. Clones were read by immunoSEQ multiplex PCR, and TCRdb kept only the in-frame ones, dropping some. V, J and clone size reflect that table, while D and trimming were determined from the DNA. The sample carries approximately 30,000 clones, over 75% recorded once. The sample taken for sequencing was peripheral blood. The TCR was taken from a human donor in a cohort sampled during active COVID-19.

The CDR3 sequence is CASSPLAGPGPLHF. The CDR3 coding sequence is TGTGCCAGCTCACCCCTAGCCGGCCCCGGGCCCCTCCACTTT. This chain links TRBV18 with TRBJ1-6, with D unclear. The CDR3 extends over 14 amino acids. The V end lost 3 bases, the J end lost 13 bases, and 16 bases lay between the germline ends. Germline-derived CDR1 and CDR2 are KGHSH and LQKENI.